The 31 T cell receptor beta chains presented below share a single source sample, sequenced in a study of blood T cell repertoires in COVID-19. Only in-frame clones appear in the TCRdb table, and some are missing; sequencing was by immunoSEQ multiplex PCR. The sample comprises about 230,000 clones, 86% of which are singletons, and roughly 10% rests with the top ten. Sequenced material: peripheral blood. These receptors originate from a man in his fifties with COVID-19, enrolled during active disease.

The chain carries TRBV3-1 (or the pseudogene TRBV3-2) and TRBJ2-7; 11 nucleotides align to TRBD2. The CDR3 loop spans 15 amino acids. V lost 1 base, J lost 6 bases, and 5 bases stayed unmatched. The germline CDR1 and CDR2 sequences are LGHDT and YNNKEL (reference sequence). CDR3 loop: CASSQVAGGPSEQYF. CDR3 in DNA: TGTGCCAGCAGCCAAGTAGCGGGAGGGCCCAGCGAGCAGTACTTC.

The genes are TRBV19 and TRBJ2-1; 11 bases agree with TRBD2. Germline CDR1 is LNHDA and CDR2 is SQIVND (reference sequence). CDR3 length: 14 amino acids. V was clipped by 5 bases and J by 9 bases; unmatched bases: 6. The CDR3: CASSPGTSGIEQFF. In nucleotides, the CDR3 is TGTGCCAGTAGTCCCGGGACTAGCGGTATTGAGCAGTTCTTC.

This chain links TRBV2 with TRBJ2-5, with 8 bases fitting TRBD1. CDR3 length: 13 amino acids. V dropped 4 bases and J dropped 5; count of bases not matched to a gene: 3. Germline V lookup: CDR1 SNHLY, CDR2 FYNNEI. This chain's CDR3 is CASSGTGRETQYF. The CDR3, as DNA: TGTGCCAGCAGTGGGACAGGGAGGGAGACCCAGTACTTC. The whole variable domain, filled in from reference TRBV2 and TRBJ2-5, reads EPEVTQTPSHQVTQMGQEVILRCVPISNHLYFYWYRQILGQKVEFLVSFYNNEISEKSEIFDDQFSVERPDGSNFTLKIRSTKLEDSAMYFCASSGTGRETQYFGPGTRLLVL.

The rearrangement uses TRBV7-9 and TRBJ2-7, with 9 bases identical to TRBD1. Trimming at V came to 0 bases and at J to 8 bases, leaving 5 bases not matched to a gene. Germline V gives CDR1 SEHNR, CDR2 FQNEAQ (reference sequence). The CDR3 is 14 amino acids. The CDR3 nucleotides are TGTGCCAGCAGCTTAGCGGGACAGGGAACGCAGCAGTACTTC. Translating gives CASSLAGQGTQQYF.

The CDR3 sequence: CASRQRGQGAQGYNSPLHF. CDR3 sequence (DNA): TGTGCCAGCAGACAAAGAGGACAGGGGGCTCAAGGCTATAATTCACCCCTCCACTTT. The chain carries TRBV7-8 and TRBJ1-6; 11 bases align to TRBD1. The CDR3 totals 19 residues. Germline-derived CDR1 and CDR2 are SGHVS and FQNEAQ. V shed 6 bases, J shed 3 bases, and the junction held 13 bases outside the gene matches.

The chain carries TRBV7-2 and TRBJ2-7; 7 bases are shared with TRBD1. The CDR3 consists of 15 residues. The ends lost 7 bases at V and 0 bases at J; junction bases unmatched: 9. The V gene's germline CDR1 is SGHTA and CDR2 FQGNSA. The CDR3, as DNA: TGTGCCAGCACCCTTGCGACAGGGAGCTCCTACGAGCAGTACTTC. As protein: CASTLATGSSYEQYF.

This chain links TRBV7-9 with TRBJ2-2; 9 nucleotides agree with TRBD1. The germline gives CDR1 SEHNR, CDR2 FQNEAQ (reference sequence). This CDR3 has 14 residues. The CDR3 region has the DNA TGTGCGGTACAGGGGGCTGGAGGCACCGGGGAGCTGTTTTTT. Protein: CAVQGAGGTGELFF.

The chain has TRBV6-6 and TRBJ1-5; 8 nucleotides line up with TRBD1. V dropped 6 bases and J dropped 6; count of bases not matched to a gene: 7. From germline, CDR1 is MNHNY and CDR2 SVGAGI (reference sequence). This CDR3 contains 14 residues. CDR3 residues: CASSPQDRVQPQHF. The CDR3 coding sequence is TGTGCCAGCAGCCCCCAGGACAGGGTTCAGCCCCAGCATTTT.

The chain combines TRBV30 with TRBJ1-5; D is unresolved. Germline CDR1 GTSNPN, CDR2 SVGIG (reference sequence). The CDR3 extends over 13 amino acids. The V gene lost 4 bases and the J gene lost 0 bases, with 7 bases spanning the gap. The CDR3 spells CAWTLDSNQPQHF. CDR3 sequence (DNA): TGTGCCTGGACCCTAGATAGCAATCAGCCCCAGCATTTT.

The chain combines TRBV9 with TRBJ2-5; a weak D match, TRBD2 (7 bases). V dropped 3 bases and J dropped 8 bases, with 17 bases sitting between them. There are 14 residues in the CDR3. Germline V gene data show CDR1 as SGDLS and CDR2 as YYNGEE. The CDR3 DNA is TGTGCCAGCAGCGCAGGAGGGGGGGTCATAACCCAGTACTTC. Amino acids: CASSAGGGVITQYF.

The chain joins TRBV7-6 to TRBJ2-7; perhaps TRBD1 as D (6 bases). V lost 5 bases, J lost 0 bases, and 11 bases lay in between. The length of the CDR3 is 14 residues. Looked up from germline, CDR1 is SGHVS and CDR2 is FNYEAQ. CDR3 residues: CASSPDRSSYEQYF. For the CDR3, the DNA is TGTGCCAGCAGCCCTGACAGGAGCTCCTACGAGCAGTACTTC.

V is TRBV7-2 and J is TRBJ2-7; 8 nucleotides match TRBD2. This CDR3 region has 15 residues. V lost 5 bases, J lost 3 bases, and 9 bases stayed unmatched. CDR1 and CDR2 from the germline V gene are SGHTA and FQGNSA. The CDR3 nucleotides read TGTGCCAGCAGCGAGGGACTAGGGACAATCTACGAGCAGTACTTC. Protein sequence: CASSEGLGTIYEQYF.

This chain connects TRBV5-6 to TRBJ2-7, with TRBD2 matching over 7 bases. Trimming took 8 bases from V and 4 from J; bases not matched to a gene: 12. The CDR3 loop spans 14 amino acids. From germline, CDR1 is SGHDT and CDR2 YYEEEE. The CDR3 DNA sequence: TGTGCCAGGTCGTTGGGGGAGGGCCGGTACGAGCAGTACTTC. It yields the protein CARSLGEGRYEQYF.

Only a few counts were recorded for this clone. CDR3 coding DNA: TGTGCCAGCAGCTTAGGAGGAGGACAGGGGGACAATGAGCAGTTCTTC. Encoded protein: CASSLGGGQGDNEQFF. The rearrangement uses TRBV7-8 and TRBJ2-1; 10 bases map to TRBD1. The length of the CDR3 is 16 residues. V lost 1 base and J lost 5; bases outside the gene matches: 5. Per germline, CDR1 SGHVS and CDR2 FQNEAQ. The whole variable domain, remainder taken from reference TRBV7-8 and TRBJ2-1, is GAGVSQSPRYKVAKRGQDVALRCDPISGHVSLFWYQQALGQGPEFLTYFQNEAQLDKSGLPSDRFFAERPEGSVSTLKIQRTQQEDSAVYLCASSLGGGQGDNEQFFGPGTRLTVL.

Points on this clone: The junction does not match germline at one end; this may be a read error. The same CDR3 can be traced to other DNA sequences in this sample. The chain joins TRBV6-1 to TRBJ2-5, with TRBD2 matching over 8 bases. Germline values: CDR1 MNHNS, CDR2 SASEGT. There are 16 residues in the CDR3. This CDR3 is CARSEAGRGAGETQYF. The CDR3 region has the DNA TGTGCCCGCAGTGAAGCGGGGCGGGGGGCTGGGGAGACCCAGTACTTC.

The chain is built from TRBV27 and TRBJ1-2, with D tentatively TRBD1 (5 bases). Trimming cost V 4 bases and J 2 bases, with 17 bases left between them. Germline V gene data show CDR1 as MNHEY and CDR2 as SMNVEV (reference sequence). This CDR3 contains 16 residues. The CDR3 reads CASSSRGRGSNYGYTF. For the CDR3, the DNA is TGTGCCAGCAGTTCCCGGGGGAGGGGATCCAACTATGGCTACACCTTC.

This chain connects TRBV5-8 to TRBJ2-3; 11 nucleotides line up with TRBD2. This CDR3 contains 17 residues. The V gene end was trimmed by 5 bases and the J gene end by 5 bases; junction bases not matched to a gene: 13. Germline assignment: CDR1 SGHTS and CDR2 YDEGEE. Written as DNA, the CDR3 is TGTGCCAGCAGATGGGCGCCTAGCGGGAGGTATATAGATACGCAGTATTTT. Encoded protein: CASRWAPSGRYIDTQYF.

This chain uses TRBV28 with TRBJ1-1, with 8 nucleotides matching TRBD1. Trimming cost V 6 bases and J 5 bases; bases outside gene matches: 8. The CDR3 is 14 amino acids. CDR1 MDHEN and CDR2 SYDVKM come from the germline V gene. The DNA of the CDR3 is TGTGCCAGCAGACAGACAGGGGTGGGGACTGAAGCTTTCTTT. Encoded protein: CASRQTGVGTEAFF.

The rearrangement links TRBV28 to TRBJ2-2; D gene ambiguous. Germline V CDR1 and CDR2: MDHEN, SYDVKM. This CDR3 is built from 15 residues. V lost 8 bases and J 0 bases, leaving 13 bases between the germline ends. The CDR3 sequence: CASELRIANTGELFF. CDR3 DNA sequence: TGTGCCAGCGAACTCAGGATCGCGAACACCGGGGAGCTGTTTTTT.

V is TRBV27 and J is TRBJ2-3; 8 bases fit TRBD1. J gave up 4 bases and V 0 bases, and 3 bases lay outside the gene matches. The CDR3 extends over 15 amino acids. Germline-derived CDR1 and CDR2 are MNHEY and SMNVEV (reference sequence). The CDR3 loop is CASSLSWTGPDTQYF. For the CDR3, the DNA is TGTGCCAGCAGTTTATCGTGGACAGGGCCAGATACGCAGTATTTT.

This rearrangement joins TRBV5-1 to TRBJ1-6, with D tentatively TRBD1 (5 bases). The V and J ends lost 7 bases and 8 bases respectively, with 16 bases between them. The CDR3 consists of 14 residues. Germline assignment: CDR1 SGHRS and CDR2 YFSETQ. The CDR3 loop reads CASGWRGIDSPLHF. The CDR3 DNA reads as TGCGCCAGCGGATGGAGGGGCATCGATTCACCCCTCCACTTT.

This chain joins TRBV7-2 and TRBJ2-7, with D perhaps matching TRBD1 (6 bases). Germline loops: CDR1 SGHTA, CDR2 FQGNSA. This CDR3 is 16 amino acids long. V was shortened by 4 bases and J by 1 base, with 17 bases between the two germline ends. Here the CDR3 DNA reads TGTGCCAGCAGCTCACGTCAGGGGCAACTTTCCTACGAGCAGTACTTC. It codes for CASSSRQGQLSYEQYF.

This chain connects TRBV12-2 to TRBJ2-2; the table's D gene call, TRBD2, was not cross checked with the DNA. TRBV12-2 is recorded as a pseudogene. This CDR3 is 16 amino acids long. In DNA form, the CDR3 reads TGTGCAAGTCGCCTAAACCTAGCGGGGAACACCGGGGAGCTGTTTTTT. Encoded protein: CASRLNLAGNTGELFF.

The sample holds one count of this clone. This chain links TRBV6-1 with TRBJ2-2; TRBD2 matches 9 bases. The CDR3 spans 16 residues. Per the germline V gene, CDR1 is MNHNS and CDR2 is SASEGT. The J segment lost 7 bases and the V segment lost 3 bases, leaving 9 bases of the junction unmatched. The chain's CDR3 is CASSDIAGAPFGELFF. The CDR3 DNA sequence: TGTGCCAGCAGTGACATAGCGGGGGCGCCCTTCGGGGAGCTGTTTTTT.

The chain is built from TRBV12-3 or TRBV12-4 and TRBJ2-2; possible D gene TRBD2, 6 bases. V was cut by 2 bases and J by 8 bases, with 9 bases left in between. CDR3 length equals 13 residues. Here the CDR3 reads CASSLSRGGELFF. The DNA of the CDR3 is TGTGCCAGCAGTTTATCCCGGGGGGGGGAGCTGTTTTTT.

CDR3 in amino acids: CASSLGAGGQAFF. The DNA for the CDR3 is TGTGCCAGCAGCTTGGGCGCAGGGGGACAGGCTTTCTTT. The chain has TRBV7-3 and TRBJ1-1; 7 bases map to TRBD1. CDR3 length equals 13 residues. V lost 3 bases and J lost 11; bases outside the gene matches: 9. Germline V gene lookup returns CDR1 SGHTA and CDR2 FQGTGA.

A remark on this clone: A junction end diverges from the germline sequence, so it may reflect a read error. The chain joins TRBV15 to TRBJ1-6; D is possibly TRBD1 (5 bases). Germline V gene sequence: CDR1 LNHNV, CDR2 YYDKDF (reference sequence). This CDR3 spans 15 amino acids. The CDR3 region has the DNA TGTGCCACCAGCAGAGGACAGTCCTATAATTCGCCCCTCCACTTT. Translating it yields CATSRGQSYNSPLHF.

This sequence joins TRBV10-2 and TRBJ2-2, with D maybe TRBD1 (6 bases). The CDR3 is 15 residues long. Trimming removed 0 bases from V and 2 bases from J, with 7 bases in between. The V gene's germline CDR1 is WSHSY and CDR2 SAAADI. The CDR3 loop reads CASSESGHNTGELFF. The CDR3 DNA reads TGCGCCAGCAGTGAGTCGGGACACAACACCGGGGAGCTGTTTTTT.

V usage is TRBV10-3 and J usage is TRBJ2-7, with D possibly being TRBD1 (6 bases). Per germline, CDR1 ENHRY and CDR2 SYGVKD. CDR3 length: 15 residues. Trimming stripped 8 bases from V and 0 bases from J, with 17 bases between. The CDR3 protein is CAIGGRTESSYEQYF. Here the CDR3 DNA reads TGTGCCATCGGGGGCAGGACAGAAAGCTCCTACGAGCAGTACTTC.

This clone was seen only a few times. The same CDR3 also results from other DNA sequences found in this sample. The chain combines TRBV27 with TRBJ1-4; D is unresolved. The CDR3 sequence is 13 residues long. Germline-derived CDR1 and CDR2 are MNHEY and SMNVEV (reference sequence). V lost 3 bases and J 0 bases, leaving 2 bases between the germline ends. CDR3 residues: CASSFATNEKLFF. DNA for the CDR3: TGTGCCAGCAGTTTCGCAACTAATGAAAAACTGTTTTTT.

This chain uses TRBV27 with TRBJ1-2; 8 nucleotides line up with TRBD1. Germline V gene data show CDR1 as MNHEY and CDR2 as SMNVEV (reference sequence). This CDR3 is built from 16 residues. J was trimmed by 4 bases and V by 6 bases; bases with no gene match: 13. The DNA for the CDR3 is TGTGCCAGCAGAACGACGGACAGGGCTCGCTTCTATGGCTACACCTTC. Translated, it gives CASRTTDRARFYGYTF.